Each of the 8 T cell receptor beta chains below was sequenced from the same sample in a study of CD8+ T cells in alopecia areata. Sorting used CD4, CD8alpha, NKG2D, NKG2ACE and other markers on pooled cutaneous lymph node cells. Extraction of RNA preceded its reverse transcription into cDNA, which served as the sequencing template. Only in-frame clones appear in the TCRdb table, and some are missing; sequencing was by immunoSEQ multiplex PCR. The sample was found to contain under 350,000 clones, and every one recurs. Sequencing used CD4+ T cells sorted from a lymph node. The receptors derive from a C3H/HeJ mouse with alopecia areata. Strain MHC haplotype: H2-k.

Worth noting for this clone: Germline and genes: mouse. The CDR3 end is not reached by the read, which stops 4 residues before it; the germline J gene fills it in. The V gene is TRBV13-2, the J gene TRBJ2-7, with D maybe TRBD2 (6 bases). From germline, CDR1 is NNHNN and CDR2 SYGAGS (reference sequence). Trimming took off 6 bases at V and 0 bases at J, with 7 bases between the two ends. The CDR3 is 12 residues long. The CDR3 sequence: CASVGDSYEQYF. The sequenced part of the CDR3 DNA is TGTGCCAGCGTGGGGGACTCCTAT.

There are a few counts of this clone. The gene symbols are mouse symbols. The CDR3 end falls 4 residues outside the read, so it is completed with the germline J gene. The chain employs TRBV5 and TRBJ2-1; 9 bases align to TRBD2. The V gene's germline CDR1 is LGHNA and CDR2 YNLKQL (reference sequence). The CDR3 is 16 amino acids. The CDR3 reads CASSQDLGGARAEQFF. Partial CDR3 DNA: TGTGCCAGCAGCCAAGATCTGGGGGGGGCCAGGGCT.

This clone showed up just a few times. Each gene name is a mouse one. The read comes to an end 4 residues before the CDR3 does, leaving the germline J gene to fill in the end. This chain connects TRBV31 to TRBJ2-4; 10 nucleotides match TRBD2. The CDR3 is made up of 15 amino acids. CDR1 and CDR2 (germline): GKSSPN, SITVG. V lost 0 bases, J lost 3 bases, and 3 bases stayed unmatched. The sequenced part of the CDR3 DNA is TGTGCCTGGAGTCTTAGGACTGGGGGACAAAAC. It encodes CAWSLRTGGQN. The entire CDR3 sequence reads CAWSLRTGGQNTLYF. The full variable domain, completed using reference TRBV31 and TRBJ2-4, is AQTIHQWPVAEIKAVGSPLSLGCTIKGKSSPNLYWYWQATGGTLQQLFYSITVGQVESVVQLNLSASRPKDDQFILSTEKLLLSHSGFYLCAWSLRTGGQNTLYFGAGTRLSVL.

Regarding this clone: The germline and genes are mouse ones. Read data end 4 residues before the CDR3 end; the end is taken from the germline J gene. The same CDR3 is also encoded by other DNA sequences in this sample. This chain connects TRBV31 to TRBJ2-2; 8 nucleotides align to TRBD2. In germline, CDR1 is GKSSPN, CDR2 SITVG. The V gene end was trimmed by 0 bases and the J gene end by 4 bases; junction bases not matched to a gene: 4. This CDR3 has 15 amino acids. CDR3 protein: CAWSLGTGGTGQLYF. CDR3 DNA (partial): TGTGCCTGGAGTCTAGGAACTGGGGGCACCGGG. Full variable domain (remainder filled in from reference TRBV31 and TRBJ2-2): AQTIHQWPVAEIKAVGSPLSLGCTIKGKSSPNLYWYWQATGGTLQQLFYSITVGQVESVVQLNLSASRPKDDQFILSTEKLLLSHSGFYLCAWSLGTGGTGQLYFGEGSKLTVL.

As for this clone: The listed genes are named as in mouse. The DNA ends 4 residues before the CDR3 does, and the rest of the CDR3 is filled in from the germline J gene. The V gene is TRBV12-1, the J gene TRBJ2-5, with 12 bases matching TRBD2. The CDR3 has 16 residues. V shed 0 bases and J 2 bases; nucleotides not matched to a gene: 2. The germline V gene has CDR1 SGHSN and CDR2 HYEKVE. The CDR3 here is CASSLPDWGGQDTQYF. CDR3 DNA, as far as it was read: TGTGCCAGCTCTCTCCCGGACTGGGGGGGCCAAGAC.

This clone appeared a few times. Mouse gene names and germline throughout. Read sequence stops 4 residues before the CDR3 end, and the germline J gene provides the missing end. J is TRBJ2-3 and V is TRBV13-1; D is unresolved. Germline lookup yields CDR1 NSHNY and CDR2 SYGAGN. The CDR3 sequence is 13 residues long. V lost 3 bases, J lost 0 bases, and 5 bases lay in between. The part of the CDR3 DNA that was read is TGTGCCAGCAGTGCCAATAGTGCAGAA. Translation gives CASSANSAE. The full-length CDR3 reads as CASSANSAETLYF.

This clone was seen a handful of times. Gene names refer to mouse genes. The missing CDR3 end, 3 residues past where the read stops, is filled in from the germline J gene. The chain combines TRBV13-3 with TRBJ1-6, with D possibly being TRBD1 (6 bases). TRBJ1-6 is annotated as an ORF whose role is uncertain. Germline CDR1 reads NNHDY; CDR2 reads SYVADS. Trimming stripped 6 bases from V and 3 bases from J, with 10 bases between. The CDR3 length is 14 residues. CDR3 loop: CASKGGGYNSPLYF. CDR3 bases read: TGTGCCAGCAAAGGGGGGGGCTATAATTCGCCC.

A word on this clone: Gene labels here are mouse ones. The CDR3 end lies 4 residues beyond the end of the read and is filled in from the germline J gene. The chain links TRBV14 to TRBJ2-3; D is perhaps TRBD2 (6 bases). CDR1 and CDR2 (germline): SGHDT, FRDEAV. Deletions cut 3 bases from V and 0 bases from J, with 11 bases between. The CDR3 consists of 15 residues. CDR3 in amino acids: CASSSLGNSAETLYF. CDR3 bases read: TGTGCCAGCAGTTCTCTGGGGAATAGTGCAGAA.